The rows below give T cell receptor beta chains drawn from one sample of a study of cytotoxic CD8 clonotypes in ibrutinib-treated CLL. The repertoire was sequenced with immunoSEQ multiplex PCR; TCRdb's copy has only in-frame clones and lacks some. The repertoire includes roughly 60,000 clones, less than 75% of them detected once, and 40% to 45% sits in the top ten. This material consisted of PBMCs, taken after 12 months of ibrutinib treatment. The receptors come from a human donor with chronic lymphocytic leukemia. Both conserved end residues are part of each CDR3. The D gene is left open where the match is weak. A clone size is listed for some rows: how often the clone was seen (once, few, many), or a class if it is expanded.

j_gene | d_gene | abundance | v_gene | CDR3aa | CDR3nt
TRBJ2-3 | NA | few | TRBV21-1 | CASRSRGRGTDTQYF | TGTGCCAGCCGATCCCGCGGGAGGGGCACAGATACGCAGTATTTT
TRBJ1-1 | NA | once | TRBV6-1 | CASSAGRGTEAFF | TGTGCCAGCAGTGCGGGTAGAGGCACTGAAGCTTTCTTT
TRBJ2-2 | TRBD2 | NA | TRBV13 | CASSLAVSGSTIGELFF | TGTGCCAGCAGCTTAGCGGTTAGCGGGAGTACAATCGGGGAGCTGTTTTTT
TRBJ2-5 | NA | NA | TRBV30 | CACTLLGSGVGETQYF | TGTGCCTGCACCCTGCTTGGATCGGGGGTGGGAGAGACCCAGTACTTC
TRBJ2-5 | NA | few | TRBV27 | CASSLRGPQETQYF | TGTGCCAGCAGTTTGAGAGGTCCCCAAGAGACCCAGTACTTC
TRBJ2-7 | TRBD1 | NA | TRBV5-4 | CASSSRTGPSGEQYF | TGTGCCAGCAGCTCACGGACAGGCCCCTCTGGGGAGCAGTACTTC
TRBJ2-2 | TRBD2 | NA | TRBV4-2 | CASSRLAGVELFF | TGTGCCAGCAGTCGACTAGCGGGAGTGGAGCTGTTTTTT
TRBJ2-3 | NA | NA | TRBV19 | CASSETDNTDTQYF | TGTGCCAGTAGTGAGACAGACAACACAGATACGCAGTATTTT
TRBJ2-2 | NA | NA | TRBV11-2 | CASSQEGSTTGELFF | TGTGCCAGCTCCCAAGAGGGTAGCACCACCGGGGAGCTGTTTTTT
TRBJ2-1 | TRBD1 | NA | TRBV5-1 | CASSFGRGNNEQFF | TGCGCCAGCAGCTTCGGCAGGGGGAACAATGAGCAGTTCTTC
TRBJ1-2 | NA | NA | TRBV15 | CATSRDMAKKEGYTF | TGTGCCACCAGCAGAGATATGGCAAAGAAAGAGGGCTACACCTTC
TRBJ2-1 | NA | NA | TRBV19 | CASSIDSGNEQFF | TGTGCCAGTAGTATAGATTCGGGAAATGAGCAGTTCTTC
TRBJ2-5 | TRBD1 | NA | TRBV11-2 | CASSFSGTAQETQYF | TGTGCCAGCAGCTTCTCCGGGACAGCCCAAGAGACCCAGTACTTC
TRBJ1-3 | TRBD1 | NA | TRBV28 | CASSTGGSGNTIYF | TGTGCCAGCAGCACAGGGGGCTCTGGAAACACCATATATTTT
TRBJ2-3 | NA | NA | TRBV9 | CASSTSGTSDTQYF | TGTGCCAGCAGCACTTCCGGGACTTCGGATACGCAGTATTTT
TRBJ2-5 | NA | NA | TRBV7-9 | CASSLDRAEETQYF | TGTGCCAGCAGCTTAGATAGGGCGGAAGAGACCCAGTACTTC
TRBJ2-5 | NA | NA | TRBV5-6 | CASSFVGTEETQYF | TGTGCCAGCAGCTTCGTGGGGACTGAAGAGACCCAGTACTTC
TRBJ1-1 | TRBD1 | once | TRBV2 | CASKGQGASRAFF | TGTGCCAGCAAAGGACAGGGGGCGAGTAGAGCTTTCTTT
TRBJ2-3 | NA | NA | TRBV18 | CASSPPTLTDTQYF | TGTGCCAGCTCACCACCGACACTCACAGATACGCAGTATTTT
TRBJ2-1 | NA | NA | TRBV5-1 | CASSLAIFNEQFF | TGCGCCAGCAGCTTGGCCATTTTCAATGAGCAGTTCTTC
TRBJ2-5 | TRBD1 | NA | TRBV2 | CASTPPGGGQGAETQYF | TGTGCCAGCACCCCTCCGGGGGGGGGACAGGGGGCGGAGACCCAGTACTTC
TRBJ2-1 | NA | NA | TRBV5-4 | CASSLDHREQFF | TGTGCCAGCAGCTTGGACCACAGGGAGCAGTTCTTC
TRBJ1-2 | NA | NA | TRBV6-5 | CASSYWESGGYTF | TGTGCCAGCAGTTATTGGGAAAGCGGGGGCTACACCTTC
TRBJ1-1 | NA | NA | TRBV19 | CASSIWTGPAAEAFF | TGTGCCAGTAGTATCTGGACGGGACCTGCGGCTGAAGCTTTCTTT
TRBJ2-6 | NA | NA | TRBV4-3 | CASSQAGAGANVLTF | TGCGCCAGCAGCCAGGCAGGGGCCGGGGCCAACGTCCTGACTTTC
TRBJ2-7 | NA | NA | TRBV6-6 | CASSYLGRSRGDEQYF | TGTGCCAGCAGTTACTTGGGCCGATCTAGAGGGGACGAGCAGTACTTC
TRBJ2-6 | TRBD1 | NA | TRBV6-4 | CASSPGQSSSGANVLTF | TGTGCCAGCAGCCCGGGACAGTCAAGCTCTGGGGCCAACGTCCTGACTTTC
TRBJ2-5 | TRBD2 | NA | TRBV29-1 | CSVAERGGIQETQYF | TGCAGCGTTGCGGAGCGGGGGGGGATCCAAGAGACCCAGTACTTC
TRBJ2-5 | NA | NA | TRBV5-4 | CASSRRVRGNQETQYF | TGTGCCAGCAGCCGACGGGTGAGGGGAAACCAAGAGACCCAGTACTTC
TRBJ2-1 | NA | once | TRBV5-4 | CASRQGLDEQFF | TGTGCCAGCAGGCAGGGTCTAGATGAGCAGTTCTTC
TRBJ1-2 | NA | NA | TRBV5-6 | CASSCWDRSCYGYTF | TGTGCCAGCAGCTGCTGGGACCGATCCTGCTATGGCTACACCTTC
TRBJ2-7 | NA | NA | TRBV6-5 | CASSPGLQPYEQYF | TGTGCCAGCAGTCCAGGGTTGCAGCCCTACGAGCAGTACTTC
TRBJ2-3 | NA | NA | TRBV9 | CASSVTGRATDTQYF | TGTGCCAGCAGCGTTACGGGAAGGGCGACAGATACGCAGTATTTT
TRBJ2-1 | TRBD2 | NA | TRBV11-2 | CASSLRPSGMMRNEQFF | TGTGCCAGCAGCTTAAGGCCTAGCGGGATGATGAGGAATGAGCAGTTCTTC
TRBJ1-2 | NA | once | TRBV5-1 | CASSLDRSSYGYTF | TGCGCCAGCAGCTTGGACCGGTCCTCCTATGGCTACACCTTC
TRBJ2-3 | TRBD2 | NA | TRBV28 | CASSFVGGGITDTQYF | TGTGCCAGCAGTTTCGTCGGGGGGGGGATCACAGATACGCAGTATTTT
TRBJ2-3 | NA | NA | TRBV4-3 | CAASEGRSTDTQYF | TGCGCAGCCTCGGAGGGTAGGAGCACAGATACGCAGTATTTT
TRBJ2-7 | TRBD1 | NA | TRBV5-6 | CASSFWRLGTGNYEQYF | TGTGCCAGCAGCTTCTGGAGGCTGGGGACAGGCAACTACGAGCAGTACTTC
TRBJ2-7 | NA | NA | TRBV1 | CTSSPVLAGGPGSYEQYF | TGCACCAGCAGCCCGGTACTAGCGGGAGGGCCGGGCTCCTACGAGCAGTACTTC
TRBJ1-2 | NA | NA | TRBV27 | CASSLSPPGVYGYTF | TGTGCCAGCAGTTTATCGCCCCCAGGGGTCTATGGCTACACCTTC
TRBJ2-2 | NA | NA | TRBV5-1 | CASQRAGHLTGELFF | TGCGCCAGCCAACGAGCGGGACACCTCACCGGGGAGCTGTTTTTT
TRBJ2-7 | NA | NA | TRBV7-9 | CASSPSSYEQYF | TGTGCCAGCAGCCCAAGCTCCTACGAGCAGTACTTC
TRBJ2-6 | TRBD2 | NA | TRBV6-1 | CASSEIWRTSGTGANVLTF | TGTGCCAGCAGTGAAATCTGGCGGACTAGCGGGACTGGGGCCAACGTCCTGACTTTC
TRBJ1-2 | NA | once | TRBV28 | CASSLASVGARYGYTF | TGTGCCAGCAGCTTAGCTTCTGTCGGGGCCCGCTATGGCTACACCTTC
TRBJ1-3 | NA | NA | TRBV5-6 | CASSFWRNSGNTIYF | TGTGCCAGCAGCTTCTGGCGTAACTCTGGAAACACCATATATTTT
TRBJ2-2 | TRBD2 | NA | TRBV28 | CASTGRATTGELFF | TGTGCCAGCACCGGGAGGGCCACCACCGGGGAGCTGTTTTTT
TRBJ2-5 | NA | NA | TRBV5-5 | CASSLDGGSGQETQYF | TGTGCCAGCAGCTTGGACGGAGGTTCCGGACAAGAGACCCAGTACTTC
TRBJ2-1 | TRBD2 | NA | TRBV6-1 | CASTKAGLAGGISYNEQFF | TGTGCCAGCACTAAAGCGGGACTAGCGGGAGGTATCTCCTACAATGAGCAGTTCTTC
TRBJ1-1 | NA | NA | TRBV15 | CATSRELNSQPFF | TGTGCCACCAGCAGAGAACTTAACAGTCAGCCTTTCTTT
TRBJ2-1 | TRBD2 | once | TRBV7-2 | CASSLIAGASRDEQFF | TGTGCCAGCAGCTTAATAGCGGGAGCGTCCAGGGATGAGCAGTTCTTC
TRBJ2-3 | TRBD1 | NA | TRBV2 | CASITGDRLGVDTQYF | TGTGCCAGCATAACGGGGGACAGGCTAGGGGTCGATACGCAGTATTTT
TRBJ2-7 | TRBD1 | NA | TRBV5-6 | CASSFSVSGGYHEQYF | TGTGCCAGCAGCTTCAGTGTATCAGGGGGCTATCACGAGCAGTACTTC
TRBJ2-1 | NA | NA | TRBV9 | CASSVQGESYNEQFF | TGTGCCAGCAGCGTACAGGGAGAATCCTACAATGAGCAGTTCTTC
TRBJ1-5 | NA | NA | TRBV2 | CASSISGQPQHF | TGTGCCAGCAGTATATCAGGCCAGCCCCAGCATTTT